The clone carrying this TCR beta chain was picked up a small number of times. The data derive from a study of T cell responses to AZD1222 COVID-19 vaccine. Here immunoSEQ multiplex PCR was the method, and the copy in TCRdb shows in-frame clones only, minus some. Of roughly 110,000 clones listed, around 90% are singletons. Trimming at V came to 4 bases and at J to 5 bases, leaving 6 bases not matched to a gene. Germline assignment: CDR1 SGHNT and CDR2 YYREEE (reference sequence). The CDR3 has 14 residues. The sequence came from an adult in good health. Specimen: peripheral blood, collected on day 0 of AZD1222 vaccination. J is TRBJ1-2 and V is TRBV5-4; 9 bases fit TRBD1. The CDR3 sequence: CASSQTGGRYGYTF. The CDR3 nucleotides read TGTGCCAGCAGCCAAACAGGGGGCAGGTATGGCTACACCTTC.